This T cell receptor (beta chain) was found in a study of B cell selection in AIRE deficiency. Study results and caveats: Patient Tconv and Treg cells showed healthy-like TCRBV usage, CDR3 length, diversity. With only TCRbeta sequenced, about 40% of shared healthy Treg sequences overlapped Tconv. Approximately 32% of healthy-donor shared Treg TCRbeta sequences appeared in patient Tconv cells.

The sorted conventional CD4 T cells were gated as CD4+CD127+. Unrelated healthy donors provided the controls. As to this clone: The antigen is not known.

Here immunoSEQ multiplex PCR was the method, and the copy in TCRdb shows in-frame clones only, minus some. The table records 20,000 to 30,000 clones, about 96% of them present only once. Germline lookup yields CDR1 DFQATT and CDR2 SNEGSKA (reference sequence). The V segment lost 6 bases and the J segment 8 bases; nucleotides outside the gene matches: 6. The CDR3 totals 11 residues. Specimen: CD4+CD127+ conventional T cells sorted from PBMCs. The receptor's source is a human donor in good health. J is TRBJ1-2 and V is TRBV20-1; TRBD1 aligns across 7 bases. DNA of the CDR3: TGCAGTGCCGGAAAAGGGGGCGGCTACACCTTC. This codes for CSAGKGGGYTF.